The 8 T cell receptor beta chains given below trace back to one sample, sequenced in a study of PD-L1 blockade in urothelial cancer. TCRdb's copy holds only in-frame clones and misses some; the assay was immunoSEQ multiplex PCR. The table records roughly 100,000 clones, around 78% of them present only once. The sample's time point: peripheral blood 6 weeks after treatment start. This specimen consisted of PBMCs, obtained around atezolizumab (anti-PD-L1) treatment. The source of these receptors is a man in his sixties or seventies with urothelial cancer.

This chain links TRBV7-8 with TRBJ1-5; a weak D match, TRBD1 (5 bases). The CDR3 covers 13 residues. Per the germline V gene, CDR1 is SGHVS and CDR2 is FQNEAQ. With 3 bases removed from V and 5 bases from J, the gap between germline ends came to 8 bases. The CDR3 DNA sequence: TGTGCCAGCAGCTTGGGGGGGGATCAGCCCCAGCATTTT. Protein product: CASSLGGDQPQHF.

The V call is TRBV6-5, the J call TRBJ1-4; 7 nucleotides match TRBD1. The CDR3 has 14 amino acids. The junction had 9 bases not matched to a gene; V was cut back by 6 bases and J by 8 bases. Germline V gives CDR1 MNHEY, CDR2 SVGAGI. This CDR3 reads CASRDSGGWEKLFF. Written as DNA, the CDR3 is TGTGCCAGCAGGGATTCAGGGGGTTGGGAAAAACTGTTTTTT.

This clone was picked up one time. V usage is TRBV6-1 and J usage is TRBJ1-5; D is unresolved. Trimming took off 7 bases at V and 7 bases at J, with 14 bases between the two ends. The V gene's germline CDR1 is MNHNS and CDR2 SASEGT. The CDR3 runs to 13 residues. CDR3 sequence reads: CASTEAGTQPQHF. In DNA, the CDR3 is TGTGCCAGCACGGAGGCGGGAACCCAGCCCCAGCATTTT.

The chain employs TRBV5-1 and TRBJ1-3; unclear D gene. With 0 bases removed from V and 3 bases from J, the gap between germline ends came to 10 bases. CDR1 and CDR2 (germline): SGHRS, YFSETQ. The CDR3 has 15 residues. CDR3 sequence reads: CASSLGGGHGNTIYF. The CDR3 nucleotides read TGCGCCAGCAGCTTGGGTGGAGGGCATGGAAACACCATATATTTT.

The V call is TRBV5-1, the J call TRBJ2-7; 10 positions agree with TRBD1. Germline values: CDR1 SGHRS, CDR2 YFSETQ. This CDR3 is built from 14 residues. Germline trimming cut 3 bases from V and 6 bases from J; bases unmatched to any gene: 6. In nucleotides, the CDR3 is TGCGCCAGCAGCTCTTGGACAGGGGGAGGCGAGCAGTACTTC. Its protein is CASSSWTGGGEQYF.

The chain links TRBV15 to TRBJ1-2, with D possibly matching TRBD1 (6 bases). Germline V CDR1 and CDR2: LNHNV, YYDKDF (reference sequence). Trimming left V 0 bases short and J 4 bases short, with 12 bases between. The CDR3 covers 15 residues. Written as DNA, the CDR3 is TGTGCCACCAGCAGAGATTCAGGGGCGCGCTATGGCTACACCTTC. Translating it yields CATSRDSGARYGYTF.

The chain has TRBV5-4 and TRBJ1-6; 8 nucleotides agree with TRBD1. The length of the CDR3 is 16 residues. Germline-derived CDR1 and CDR2 are SGHNT and YYREEE (reference sequence). V gave up 0 bases and J gave up 7 bases; unmatched junction bases: 6. The CDR3 coding sequence is TGTGCCAGCAGCTTGGAGGACAGGGCTGGCAATTCACCCCTCCACTTT. It yields the protein CASSLEDRAGNSPLHF.

This clone was seen a handful of times. The chain combines TRBV7-2 with TRBJ2-2; maybe TRBD1 (8 bases). The V gene lost 5 bases and the J gene lost 6 bases, with 16 bases spanning the gap. CDR1 SGHTA and CDR2 FQGNSA come from the germline V gene. The CDR3 consists of 15 residues. CDR3 sequence reads: CASSIRQGRAGELFF. The DNA for the CDR3 is TGTGCCAGCAGCATCAGACAGGGGAGGGCCGGGGAGCTGTTTTTT.